This section outlines one TCR beta chain sequence together with its context. What it recognizes is unknown. Template material for amplifying TCR beta CDR3 regions consisted of RNA transcripts. The HTBI set primed first-round TCR CDR3 RT-PCR. TCRdb re-analysed the multiplex PCR reads in MiXCR, keeping a single row per CDR3 protein. The repertoire has about 420,000 distinct CDR3 sequences, around 16% of them found once; the top ten carry roughly 14%. This entry belongs to a study of T cells in Graves' hyperthyroidism and ophthalmopathy. Overall study context: Pretreatment peripheral blood was obtained at initial diagnosis.

Uncontrolled infection, other autoimmune disease, pregnancy or lactation disqualified patients from enrolment. The PBMCs were sourced from fresh peripheral blood (around 10 ml). Whole-study results and caveats: In validation, the model predicted ophthalmopathy. These predictions came a median roughly 6.5 months before onset.

The receptor comes from a woman between 18 and 29 years old with Graves' hyperthyroidism. The source material was blood.

CDR3 DNA: TGTGCCAGCTCACCCCCGGGGAGGAACACTGAAGCTTTCTTT. Its protein product is CASSPPGRNTEAFF. The chain uses TRBV18 and TRBJ1-1, with unresolved D. Trimming shortened V by 3 bases and J by 1 base, and 9 bases separated the two germline ends. Germline CDR1 reads KGHSH; CDR2 reads LQKENI. There are 14 residues in the CDR3.